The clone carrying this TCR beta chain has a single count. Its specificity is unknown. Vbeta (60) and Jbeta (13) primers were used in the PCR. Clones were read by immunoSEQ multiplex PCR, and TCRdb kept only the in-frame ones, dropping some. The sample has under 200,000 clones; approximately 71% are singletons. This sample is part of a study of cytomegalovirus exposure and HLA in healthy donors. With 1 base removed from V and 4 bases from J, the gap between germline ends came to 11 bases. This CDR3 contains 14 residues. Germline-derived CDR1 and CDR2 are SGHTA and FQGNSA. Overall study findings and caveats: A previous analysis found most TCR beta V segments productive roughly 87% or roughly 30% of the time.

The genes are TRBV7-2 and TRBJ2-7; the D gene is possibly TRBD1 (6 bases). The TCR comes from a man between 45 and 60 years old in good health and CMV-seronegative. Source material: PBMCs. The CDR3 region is CASSLEQGLYEQYF. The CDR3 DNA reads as TGTGCCAGCAGCTTAGAACAGGGCTTGTACGAGCAGTACTTC.